This entry is about one T cell receptor beta chain. This record belongs to a study of blood T cell repertoires in COVID-19. CDR1 is SGHTA and CDR2 is FQGNSA in the germline V gene. Trimming stripped 5 bases from V and 13 bases from J, with 17 bases between. The CDR3 spans 13 residues. Self-reported history from a screening survey and questionnaire set each donor's cohort. Assay used: immunoSEQ multiplex PCR; TCRdb lists only in-frame clones, some missing. The sample lists roughly 450,000 clones; about 90% were seen once. This TCR came from a man aged 18 to 30 who had recovered from COVID-19. Sequences were obtained from PBMCs or T cells enriched from blood (not recorded which). The chain has TRBV7-2 and TRBJ1-4; a weak D match, TRBD1 (5 bases). The CDR3 region is CASSPYPGGGLFF. The DNA for the CDR3 is TGTGCCAGCAGCCCTTACCCCGGGGGTGGACTGTTTTTT.